This entry lists 8 T cell receptor beta chains sequenced from one sample in a study of naive and memory T cell subsets. An equimolar mix of two oligonucleotides served as the beta constant-region primer for TRBC1 and TRBC2. Four rounds of PCR amplified the ligated cDNA using nested alpha and beta constant-region primers plus SP2. TCRdb redid the calling of the UMI-ligation and nested PCR reads with MiXCR, one entry per CDR3 protein. The sample has 150,000 or so distinct CDR3 sequences, under 25% seen once. Their target antigens are unknown. Findings and caveats of the study: Especially in CD8 cells, naive repertoires contained a few larger clonotypes, possibly CD45RA-re-expressing memory cells.

The specimen sequenced was naive CD4+ T cells from blood. The source is a human donor in good health.

This clonotype has only a few counts. The chain couples TRBV5-1 to TRBJ2-7, with D possibly TRBD1 on 7 matching bases. This CDR3 has 14 amino acids. Between the trimmed V and J ends, which lost 2 bases and 5 bases, there was a span of 14 bases. CDR1 SGHRS and CDR2 YFSETQ come from the germline V gene. Here the CDR3 DNA reads TGCGCCAGCAGCTTTTCACAGGGGAGGAACGAGCAGTACTTC. This sequence encodes CASSFSQGRNEQYF.

The sample holds many counts of this clonotype. The CDR3 nucleotides are TGTGCCAGCACCCGTGGGACTAGCGGGAGGCGGGACTCCTACGAGCAGTACTTC. It is translated as CASTRGTSGRRDSYEQYF. The V call is TRBV7-8, the J call TRBJ2-7, with 15 bases matching TRBD2. J gave up 0 bases and V 7 bases, and 10 bases lay outside the gene matches. This CDR3 spans 18 amino acids. Germline V lookup: CDR1 SGHVS, CDR2 FQNEAQ.

In DNA, the CDR3 is TGTGCCAGCAGCCAAATTTGGGCAAGGGGCTACACCTTC. It is translated as CASSQIWARGYTF. The rearrangement links TRBV7-2 to TRBJ1-2; D gene uncertain. Germline CDR1 SGHTA, CDR2 FQGNSA. Trimming removed 5 bases at V and 8 bases at J, with 15 bases between. CDR3 length equals 13 residues.

The V and J genes are TRBV5-4 and TRBJ2-5; TRBD1 aligns across 7 bases. V dropped 4 bases and J dropped 1; count of bases not matched to a gene: 7. CDR3 length equals 15 residues. Germline-derived CDR1 and CDR2 are SGHNT and YYREEE (reference sequence). CDR3 DNA: TGTGCCAGCAGCACCCCCGGGACAGCCCAAGAGACCCAGTACTTC. It specifies CASSTPGTAQETQYF. Using reference TRBV5-4 and TRBJ2-5 for the parts outside the CDR3, the full variable domain is ETGVTQSPTHLIKTRGQQVTLRCSSQSGHNTVSWYQQALGQGPQFIFQYYREEENGRGNFPPRFSGLQFPNYSSELNVNALELDDSALYLCASSTPGTAQETQYFGPGTRLLVL.

V is TRBV27 and J is TRBJ1-4, with D perhaps matching TRBD1 (5 bases). The CDR3 extends over 15 amino acids. Germline CDR1 MNHEY, CDR2 SMNVEV (reference sequence). V shed 5 bases and J shed 11 bases, with 21 bases lying between them. The CDR3 is CASSRSGTVDLKLFF. In DNA, the CDR3 is TGTGCCAGCAGTCGTTCCGGGACGGTGGATTTGAAACTGTTTTTT. Full variable domain (remainder filled in from reference TRBV27 and TRBJ1-4): EAQVTQNPRYLITVTGKKLTVTCSQNMNHEYMSWYRQDPGLGLRQIYYSMNVEVTDKGDVPEGYKVSRKEKRNFPLILESPSPNQTSLYFCASSRSGTVDLKLFFGSGTQLSVL.

This sequence joins TRBV28 and TRBJ2-1, with D hard to call. The CDR3 has 14 amino acids. Trimming cost V 1 base and J 8 bases, with 12 bases left between them. Germline V gives CDR1 MDHEN, CDR2 SYDVKM. This CDR3 is CASSLFASRDEQFF. The DNA of the CDR3 is TGTGCCAGCAGTTTATTTGCTAGTCGGGATGAGCAGTTCTTC.

V and J are TRBV20-1 and TRBJ2-1, with 7 bases that match TRBD2. Germline trimming cut 0 bases from V and 5 bases from J; bases unmatched to any gene: 4. The CDR3 sequence is 14 residues long. Germline CDR1 reads DFQATT; CDR2 reads SNEGSKA (reference sequence). CDR3 loop: CSARDHLADNEQFF. Written as DNA, the CDR3 is TGCAGTGCTAGAGATCACCTAGCGGACAATGAGCAGTTCTTC.

This clonotype came up many times. The chain has TRBV20-1 and TRBJ2-3; unclear D gene. V lost 3 bases and J lost 0, with 13 bases in between. The CDR3 extends over 15 amino acids. Germline V gene data show CDR1 as DFQATT and CDR2 as SNEGSKA (reference sequence). CDR3 coding DNA: TGCAGTGCTAGGCACTTACGAACTAGCACAGATACGCAGTATTTT. Amino acids: CSARHLRTSTDTQYF.